This T cell receptor (beta chain) was captured in a study of identical twins. Study-wide points: Monozygotic twin pairs showed more out-of-frame TCR alpha sharing than models estimated.

This clonotype was counted a few times. The antigen remains undetermined. The ends lost 4 bases at V and 5 bases at J; junction bases unmatched: 11. The CDR3 extends over 16 amino acids. From germline, CDR1 is MNHNS and CDR2 SASEGT. MiXCR was run by TCRdb on the 5' RACE reads, yielding one entry per CDR3 protein. Altogether roughly 1,500,000 distinct CDR3 sequences are present, roughly a third being singletons, with the ten largest covering 0.25% to 0.3%. The chain combines TRBV6-1 with TRBJ2-1; TRBD2 matches 7 bases. The TCR sequence derives from a newborn girl in good health. The sequenced sample consisted of cord blood. For the CDR3, the DNA is TGTGCCAGCAGTGTTGAGCGGGAAATAAGGGACAATGAGCAGTTCTTC. Its protein product is CASSVEREIRDNEQFF.